This T cell receptor beta chain was captured by sequencing in a study of T cells expressing NK-cell markers. TCRdb reworked the 5' RACE reads into one entry per CDR3 protein, no DNA. The sample table sets out some 500,000 distinct CDR3 sequences. The germline V gene encodes CDR1 SGHNT and CDR2 YENEEA. The CDR3 spans 13 residues. Sequencing was done on a sample of blood T cells: a sorted CD56 or NKG2C T cell subset, CD4+ or CD8+ T cells, or bulk PBMC T cells (not recorded which). The chain uses TRBV11-3 and TRBJ2-1. The clonotype originates from a woman in her forties or fifties in good health. CDR3 amino acids: CASSLVRRDRQFF. Drawing the rest from reference TRBV11-3 and TRBJ2-1, the complete variable domain is EAGVVQSPRYKIIEKKQPVAFWCNPISGHNTLYWYLQNLGQGPELLIRYENEEAVDDSQLPKDRFSAERLKGVDSTLKIQPAELGDSAVYLCASSLVRRDRQFFGPGTRLTVL.